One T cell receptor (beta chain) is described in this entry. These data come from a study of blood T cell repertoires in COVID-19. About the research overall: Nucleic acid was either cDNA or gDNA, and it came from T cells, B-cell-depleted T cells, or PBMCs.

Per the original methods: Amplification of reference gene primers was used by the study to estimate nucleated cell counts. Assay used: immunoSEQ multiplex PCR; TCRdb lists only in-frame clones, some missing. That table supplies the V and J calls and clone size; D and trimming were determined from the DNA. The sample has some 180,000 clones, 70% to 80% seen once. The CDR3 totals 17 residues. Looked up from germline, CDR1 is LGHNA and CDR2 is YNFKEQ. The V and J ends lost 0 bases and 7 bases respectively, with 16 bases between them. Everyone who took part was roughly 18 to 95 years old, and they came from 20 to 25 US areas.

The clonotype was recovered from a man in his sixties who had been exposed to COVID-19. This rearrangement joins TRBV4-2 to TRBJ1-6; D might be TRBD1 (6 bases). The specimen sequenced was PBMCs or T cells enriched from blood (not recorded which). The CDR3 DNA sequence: TGTGCCAGCAGCCAAGAGCCCCAGGGGCTGGGAAATTCACCCCTCCACTTT. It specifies CASSQEPQGLGNSPLHF.